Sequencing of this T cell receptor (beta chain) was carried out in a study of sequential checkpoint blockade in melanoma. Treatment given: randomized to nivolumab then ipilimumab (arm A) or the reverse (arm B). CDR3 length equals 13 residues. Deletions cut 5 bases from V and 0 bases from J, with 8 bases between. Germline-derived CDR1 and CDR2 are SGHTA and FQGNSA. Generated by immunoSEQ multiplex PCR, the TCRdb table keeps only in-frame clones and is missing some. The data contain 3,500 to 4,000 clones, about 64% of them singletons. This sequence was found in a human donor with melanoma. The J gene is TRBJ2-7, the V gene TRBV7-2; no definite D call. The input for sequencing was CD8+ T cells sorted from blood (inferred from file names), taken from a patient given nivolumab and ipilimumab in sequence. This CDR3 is CASSQTDSYEQYF. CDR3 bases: TGTGCCAGCAGCCAAACAGACTCCTACGAGCAGTACTTC. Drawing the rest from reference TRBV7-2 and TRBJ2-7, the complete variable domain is GAGVSQSPSNKVTEKGKDVELRCDPISGHTALYWYRQSLGQGLEFLIYFQGNSAPDKSGLPSDRFSAERTGGSVSTLTIQRTQQEDSAVYLCASSQTDSYEQYFGPGTRLTVT.